This T cell receptor (beta chain) was captured by sequencing in a study of T cell clonality in common variable immunodeficiency. There are 13 residues in the CDR3. Per the germline V gene, CDR1 is SNHLY and CDR2 is FYNNEI. The table came from immunoSEQ multiplex PCR; TCRdb's copy has only in-frame clones and leaves some out. This sample comprises about 30,000 clones, none seen once only. At least ten counts were recorded for this clone. The antigen remains undetermined. The read terminates 3 residues ahead of where the CDR3 ends, so the germline J gene completes it. Study-wide results and caveats: CVID patient heterogeneity limited repertoire-clinical complication correlations.

The V gene is TRBV2, the J gene TRBJ2-4, with 7 bases fitting TRBD1. This TCR was sampled from a person aged 18-69 years in good health. The sample taken for sequencing was peripheral blood mononuclear cells. Here the CDR3 reads CASSDGTVVFQYF. CDR3 bases read: TGTGCCAGCAGTGATGGGACAGTTGTTTTT.